The TCR beta chain under discussion was sequenced for a study of cytomegalovirus exposure and HLA in healthy donors. Study-level findings and limits: Later analysis associated a missense DCLRE1C variant with TCR beta V- and J-gene trimming. Later work found that TCR association rates differed between HLA loci; DRB1 had the most and HLA-C the fewest. Previously analyzed data showed that most TCR beta V segments were productive at a frequency of about 87% or about 30%.

A multiplex PCR was run with 60 Vbeta primers and 13 Jbeta primers. The repertoire was sequenced with immunoSEQ multiplex PCR; TCRdb's copy has only in-frame clones and lacks some. Among more than 100,000 clones listed, more than 75% were seen once. The sample holds a few counts of this clone. Its antigen is as yet unknown. The origin of this receptor is a woman younger than 35 in good health and CMV-seropositive. The sample consisted of PBMCs.

CDR3 in amino acids: CASSQDLHRSNQPQHF. The CDR3 nucleotides read TGCGCCAGCAGCCAAGATTTACACCGTAGCAATCAGCCCCAGCATTTT. The chain carries TRBV4-3 and TRBJ1-5; D is unclear. CDR1 and CDR2 from the germline V gene are LGHNA and YSLEER. This CDR3 is built from 16 residues. V lost 0 bases, J lost 0 bases, and 9 bases lay in between.